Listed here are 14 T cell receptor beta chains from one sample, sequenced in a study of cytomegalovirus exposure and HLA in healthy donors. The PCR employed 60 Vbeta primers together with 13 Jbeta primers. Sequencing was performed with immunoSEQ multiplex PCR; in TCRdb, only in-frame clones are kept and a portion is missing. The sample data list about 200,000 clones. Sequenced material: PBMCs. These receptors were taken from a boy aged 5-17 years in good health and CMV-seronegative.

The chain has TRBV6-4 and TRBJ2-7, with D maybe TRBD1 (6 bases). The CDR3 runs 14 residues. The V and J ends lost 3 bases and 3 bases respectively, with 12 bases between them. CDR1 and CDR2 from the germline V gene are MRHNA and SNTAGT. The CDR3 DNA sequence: TGTGCCAGCAGTGAGCGGACAGTCATCTACGAGCAGTACTTC. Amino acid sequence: CASSERTVIYEQYF.

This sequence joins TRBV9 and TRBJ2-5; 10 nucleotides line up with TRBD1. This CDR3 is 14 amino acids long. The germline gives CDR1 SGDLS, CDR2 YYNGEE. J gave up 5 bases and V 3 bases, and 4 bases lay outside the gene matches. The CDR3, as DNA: TGTGCCAGCAGCGCACCGGGACAGGGGGAGACCCAGTACTTC. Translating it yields CASSAPGQGETQYF.

The CDR3 DNA sequence: TGCGCCAGCAGCTCAATATCAGGGTTGAACACTGAAGCTTTCTTT. It codes for CASSSISGLNTEAFF. This sequence joins TRBV5-1 and TRBJ1-1; D might be TRBD1 (5 bases). CDR3 length equals 15 residues. CDR1 is SGHRS and CDR2 is YFSETQ in the germline V gene. Trimming removed 3 bases at V and 0 bases at J, with 12 bases between.

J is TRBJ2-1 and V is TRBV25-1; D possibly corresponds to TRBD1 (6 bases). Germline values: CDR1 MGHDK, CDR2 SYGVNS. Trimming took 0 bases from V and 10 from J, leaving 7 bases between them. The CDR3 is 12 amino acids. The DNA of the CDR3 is TGTGCCAGCAGTGAATACAGGGGCGAGCAGTTCTTC. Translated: CASSEYRGEQFF.

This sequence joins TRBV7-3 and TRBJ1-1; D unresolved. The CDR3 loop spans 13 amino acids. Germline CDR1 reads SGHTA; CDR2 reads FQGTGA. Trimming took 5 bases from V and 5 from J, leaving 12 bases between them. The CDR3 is CASSPSGGTEAFF. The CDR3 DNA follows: TGTGCCAGCAGCCCCTCCGGCGGGACTGAAGCTTTCTTT.

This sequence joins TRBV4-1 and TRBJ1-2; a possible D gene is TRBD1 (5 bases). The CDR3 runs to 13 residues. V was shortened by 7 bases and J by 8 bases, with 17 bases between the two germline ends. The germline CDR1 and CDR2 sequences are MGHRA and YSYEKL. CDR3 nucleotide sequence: TGCGCCAGCACCGCGGGGCAGCTCGGAGGCTACACCTTC. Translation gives CASTAGQLGGYTF.

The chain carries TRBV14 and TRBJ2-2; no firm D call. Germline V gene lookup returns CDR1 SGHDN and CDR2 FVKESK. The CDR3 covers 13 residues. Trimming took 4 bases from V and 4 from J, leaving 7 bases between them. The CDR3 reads CASSPQATGELFF. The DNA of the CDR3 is TGTGCCAGCAGCCCCCAAGCCACCGGGGAGCTGTTTTTT.

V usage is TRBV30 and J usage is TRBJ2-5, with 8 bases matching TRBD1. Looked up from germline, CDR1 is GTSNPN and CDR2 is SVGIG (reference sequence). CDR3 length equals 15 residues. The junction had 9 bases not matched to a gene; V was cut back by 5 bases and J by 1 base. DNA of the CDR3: TGTGCCTGGGATCGGACAGGGATGTTCCAAGAGACCCAGTACTTC. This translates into CAWDRTGMFQETQYF. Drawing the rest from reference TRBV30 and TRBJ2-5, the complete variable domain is SQTIHQWPATLVQPVGSPLSLECTVEGTSNPNLYWYRQAAGRGLQLLFYSVGIGQISSEVPQNLSASRPQDRQFILSSKKLLLSDSGFYLCAWDRTGMFQETQYFGPGTRLLVL.

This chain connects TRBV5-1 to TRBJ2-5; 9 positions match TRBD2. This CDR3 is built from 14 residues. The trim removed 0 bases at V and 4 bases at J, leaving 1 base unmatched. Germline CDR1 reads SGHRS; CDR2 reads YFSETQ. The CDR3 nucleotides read TGCGCCAGCAGCTTGGGACTAGCGGTAGAGACCCAGTACTTC. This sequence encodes CASSLGLAVETQYF.

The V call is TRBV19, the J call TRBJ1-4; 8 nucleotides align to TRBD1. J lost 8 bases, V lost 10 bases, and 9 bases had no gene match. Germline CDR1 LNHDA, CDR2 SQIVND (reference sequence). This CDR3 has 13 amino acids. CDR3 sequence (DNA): TGTGCCACCGCGCAGGACAGGGACGAAAAACTGTTTTTT. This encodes CATAQDRDEKLFF. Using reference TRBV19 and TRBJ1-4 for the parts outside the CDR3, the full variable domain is DGGITQSPKYLFRKEGQNVTLSCEQNLNHDAMYWYRQDPGQGLRLIYYSQIVNDFQKGDIAEGYSVSREKKESFPLTVTSAQKNPTAFYLCATAQDRDEKLFFGSGTQLSVL.

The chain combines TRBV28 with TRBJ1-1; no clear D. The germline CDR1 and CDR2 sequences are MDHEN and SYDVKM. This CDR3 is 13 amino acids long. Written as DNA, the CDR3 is TGTGGGACTTCCCGAGTTAGGGACACTGAAGCTTTCTTT. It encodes CGTSRVRDTEAFF. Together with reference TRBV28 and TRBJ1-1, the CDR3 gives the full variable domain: DVKVTQSSRYLVKRTGEKVFLECVQDMDHENMFWYRQDPGLGLRLIYFSYDVKMKEKGDIPEGYSVSREKKERFSLILESASTNQTSMYLCGTSRVRDTEAFFGQGTRLTVV.

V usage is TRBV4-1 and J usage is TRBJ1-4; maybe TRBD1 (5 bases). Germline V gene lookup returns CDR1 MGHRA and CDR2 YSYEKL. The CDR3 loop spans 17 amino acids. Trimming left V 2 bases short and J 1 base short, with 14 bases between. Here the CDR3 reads CASSQFPAQGTNEKLFF. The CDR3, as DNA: TGCGCCAGCAGCCAATTTCCGGCTCAGGGAACTAATGAAAAACTGTTTTTT.

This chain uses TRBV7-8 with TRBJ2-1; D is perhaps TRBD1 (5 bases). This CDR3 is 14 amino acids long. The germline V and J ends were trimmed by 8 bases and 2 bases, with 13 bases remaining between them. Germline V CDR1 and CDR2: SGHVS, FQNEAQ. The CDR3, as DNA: TGTGCCAGCTCAGGGATCCCTCCCTACAATGAGCAGTTCTTC. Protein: CASSGIPPYNEQFF.

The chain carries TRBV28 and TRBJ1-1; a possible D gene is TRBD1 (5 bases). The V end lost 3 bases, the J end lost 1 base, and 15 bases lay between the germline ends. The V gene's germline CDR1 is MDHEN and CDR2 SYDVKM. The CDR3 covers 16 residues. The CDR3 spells CASSFGDAGRNTEAFF. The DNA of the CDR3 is TGTGCCAGCAGTTTTGGGGACGCGGGAAGGAACACTGAAGCTTTCTTT.